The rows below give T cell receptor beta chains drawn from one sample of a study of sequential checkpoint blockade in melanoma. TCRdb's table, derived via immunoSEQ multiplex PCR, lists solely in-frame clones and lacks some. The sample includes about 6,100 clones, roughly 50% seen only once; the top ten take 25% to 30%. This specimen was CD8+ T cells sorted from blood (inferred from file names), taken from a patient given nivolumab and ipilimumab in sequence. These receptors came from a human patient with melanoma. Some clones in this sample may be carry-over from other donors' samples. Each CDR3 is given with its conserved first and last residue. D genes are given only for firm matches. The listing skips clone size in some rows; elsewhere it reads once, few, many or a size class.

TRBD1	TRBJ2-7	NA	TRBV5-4	CASSGDSSYEQYF	TGTGCCAGCAGCGGGGACAGCTCCTACGAGCAGTACTTC
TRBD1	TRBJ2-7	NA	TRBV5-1	CASSLVPGQADEQYF	TGCGCCAGCAGCTTGGTGCCGGGACAGGCGGACGAGCAGTACTTC
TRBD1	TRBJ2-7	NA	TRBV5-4	CASRPGTANEQYF	TGTGCCAGCAGGCCGGGGACAGCCAACGAGCAGTACTTC
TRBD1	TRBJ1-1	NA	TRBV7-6	CASSLDRGTEAFF	TGTGCCAGCAGCTTGGACAGGGGCACTGAAGCTTTCTTT
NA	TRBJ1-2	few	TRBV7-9	CASSYGSGAYGYTF	TGTGCCAGCAGCTATGGGAGCGGGGCCTATGGCTACACCTTC
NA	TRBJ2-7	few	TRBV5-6	CASSPGGDSLWEQYF	TGTGCCAGCAGCCCGGGGGGGGACAGCCTCTGGGAGCAGTACTTC
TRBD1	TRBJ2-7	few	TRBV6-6	CASRPTGNSYEQYF	TGTGCCAGCAGGCCGACAGGGAATTCCTACGAGCAGTACTTC
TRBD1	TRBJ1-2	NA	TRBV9	CASSPTGQGRFNYGYTF	TGTGCCAGCAGCCCTACGGGACAGGGGAGATTTAACTATGGCTACACCTTC
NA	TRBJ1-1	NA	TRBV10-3	CAISAQLNTEAFF	TGTGCCATCAGCGCACAGCTGAACACTGAAGCTTTCTTT
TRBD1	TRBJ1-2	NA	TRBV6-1	CASTQYAGGNYGYTF	TGTGCCAGCACCCAGTATGCAGGGGGGAACTATGGCTACACCTTC
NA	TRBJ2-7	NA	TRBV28	CASSLAATAYEQYF	TGTGCCAGCAGCTTAGCTGCCACAGCCTACGAGCAGTACTTC
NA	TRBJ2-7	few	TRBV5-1	CASSLEEVYEQYF	TGCGCCAGCAGCTTGGAAGAGGTGTACGAGCAGTACTTC
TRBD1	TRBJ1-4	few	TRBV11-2	CASSLADRGEDEKLFF	TGTGCCAGCAGCTTAGCTGACAGGGGGGAGGATGAAAAACTGTTTTTT
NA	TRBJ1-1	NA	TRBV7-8	CASSTNADNTEAFF	TGTGCCAGCAGCACCAACGCGGATAACACTGAAGCTTTCTTT
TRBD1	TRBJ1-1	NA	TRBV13	CASSQQGVNQAFF	TGTGCCAGCAGCCAGCAGGGGGTAAACCAAGCTTTCTTT
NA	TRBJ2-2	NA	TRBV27	CASSSPWSSTNTGELFF	TGTGCCAGCAGTTCCCCTTGGAGCTCCACGAACACCGGGGAGCTGTTTTTT
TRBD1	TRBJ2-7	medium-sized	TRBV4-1	CASSPLGQGNYEQYF	TGCGCCAGCAGCCCCCTGGGACAGGGCAACTACGAGCAGTACTTC
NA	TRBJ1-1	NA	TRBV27	CASSPPPGHMNTEAFF	TGTGCCAGCAGTCCTCCACCGGGACACATGAACACTGAAGCTTTCTTT
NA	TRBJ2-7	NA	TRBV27	CASSIFTSGTYEQYF	TGTGCCAGCAGTATCTTTACGTCGGGAACCTACGAGCAGTACTTC
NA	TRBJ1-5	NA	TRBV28	CASSFPGRQPQHF	TGTGCCAGCAGTTTCCCAGGGCGACAGCCCCAGCATTTT
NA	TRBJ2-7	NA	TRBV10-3	CAITPDSTYEQYF	TGTGCCATCACCCCCGACAGCACCTACGAGCAGTACTTC